Given below is one T cell receptor beta chain in context. Its antigen remains unknown. V was shortened by 4 bases and J by 8 bases, with 12 bases between the two germline ends. The CDR3 consists of 13 residues. CDR1 MNHNS and CDR2 SASEGT come from the germline V gene. From the approximately 120-subject validation cohort, which was separate from the approximately 670-subject first cohort, the donors were drawn. This specimen belongs to a study of cytomegalovirus exposure and HLA in healthy donors. This table comes from immunoSEQ multiplex PCR, and its TCRdb copy is limited to in-frame clones, with some not included. The sample gives roughly 180,000 clones, 84% of which show up once; under 7.5% is in the top ten. Whole-study results and caveats: The investigators catalogued under 200 TCR beta chains as cytomegalovirus-associated. The study found most TCR sequences rare, yet found some public TCRs in many donors. High specificity and sensitivity for cytomegalovirus status were reported for the classifier.

The chain combines TRBV6-1 with TRBJ2-1, with D tentatively TRBD1 (5 bases). Sequencing input: PBMCs. The sequence was collected from a man aged 18-30 years in good health and CMV-seropositive. Written as DNA, the CDR3 is TGTGCCAGCAGTGGGGGCCAGATCGATGAGCAGTTCTTC. Amino acids: CASSGGQIDEQFF.